The rows below give T cell receptor beta chains drawn from one sample of a study of shared clonotypes between healthy human individuals. Assay: immunoSEQ multiplex PCR; the TCRdb copy retains only in-frame clones and omits some. The sample shows 2 million to 2.5 million clones, roughly 93% of them seen only once. The sequenced sample was naive CD4+ T cells from PBMCs. The receptor set was obtained from a man between 18 and 35 years old in good health. Some clones in this sample may be carry-over from other donors' samples. CDR3s include the opening cysteine and the closing phenylalanine or tryptophan. D genes are given only for firm matches. Expanded clones are given a class, and other clones once, few, many or no size at all.

>TRBV28|NA|TRBJ2-7|TRBD2
TGTGCCAGCAGTACTCCGGGACTAGCACTATACGAGCAGTACTTC
CASSTPGLALYEQYF
>TRBV28|NA|TRBJ2-2|NA
TGTGCCAGCAGTCTCGGGGACCGGTCCGGGGAGCTGTTTTTT
CASSLGDRSGELFF
>TRBV5-6|NA|TRBJ1-2|TRBD1
TGTGCCAGCAGCCCCTCGACAGGGAGTAGCTATGGCTACACCTTC
CASSPSTGSSYGYTF
>TRBV27|NA|TRBJ1-2|NA
TGTGCCAGCAGTTTTGGGTTTAACTATGGCTACACCTTC
CASSFGFNYGYTF
>TRBV19|NA|TRBJ2-2|TRBD1
TGTGCCAGTAGTACGTACGGACAGGGGAAGGACACCGGGGAGCTGTTTTTT
CASSTYGQGKDTGELFF
>TRBV5-4|once|TRBJ2-7|TRBD1
TGTGCCAGCAGCTTGGCCGGGACAGGGTTCTCCGAGCAGTACTTC
CASSLAGTGFSEQYF
>TRBV7-2|NA|TRBJ1-2|NA
TGTGCCAGCAGCTTAACAGGGTACGGCTACACCTTC
CASSLTGYGYTF
>TRBV28|NA|TRBJ2-2|NA
TGTGCCAGCACTGGGAGTAGTGTCACCGGGGAGCTGTTTTTT
CASTGSSVTGELFF
>TRBV14|NA|TRBJ2-3|NA
TGTGCCAGCAGGAGTACGAACACAGATACGCAGTATTTT
CASRSTNTDTQYF
>TRBV7-2|NA|TRBJ2-1|NA
TGTGCCAGCAGCTCCATGGGCGGGTTTCAGGATGAGCAGTTCTTC
CASSSMGGFQDEQFF
>TRBV7-2|NA|TRBJ2-1|NA
TGTGCCAGCAGCGCAGCTACTACCTACAATGAGCAGTTCTTC
CASSAATTYNEQFF
>TRBV29-1|NA|TRBJ2-4|NA
TGCAGCGCCGAAGGAATAGCCAAAAACATTCAGTACTTC
CSAEGIAKNIQYF
>TRBV6-5|NA|TRBJ2-7|NA
TGTGCCAGCAGTTACTCGACTTTTACTCCGTTGGACGAGCAGTACTTC
CASSYSTFTPLDEQYF
>TRBV6-5|NA|TRBJ2-7|NA
TGTGCCACAACGGGGGTCGGATCCTACGAGCAGTACTTC
CATTGVGSYEQYF
>TRBV7-6|NA|TRBJ2-6|NA
TGTGCCAGCAGCTTAATTTCCGATCGAAGGGGGGCCAACGTCCTGACTTTC
CASSLISDRRGANVLTF
>TRBV7-3|NA|TRBJ2-2|TRBD2
TGTGCCAGCAAGATGGGGGTAGCGGGAGGAACCGGGGAGCTGTTTTTT
CASKMGVAGGTGELFF
>TRBV7-7|NA|TRBJ2-7|TRBD1
TGTGCCAGCAGCTCAGGGACAGGCAGCTCCTACGAGCAGTACTTC
CASSSGTGSSYEQYF
>TRBV5-1|few|TRBJ1-1|NA
TGCGCCAGCAGCCTTCAGGGGAACACTGAAGCTTTCTTT
CASSLQGNTEAFF
>TRBV7-2|NA|TRBJ2-7|NA
TGTGCCAGCAGCTTAGTCAGTTTCGGTTGGGACAACTCCTACGAGCAGTACTTC
CASSLVSFGWDNSYEQYF
>TRBV6-5|NA|TRBJ1-2|TRBD1
TGTGCCAGCAGTTCGTCCCCGGGACAGAGGGTCTATGGCTACACCTTC
CASSSSPGQRVYGYTF
>TRBV28|NA|TRBJ1-1|NA
TGTGCCAGCATAGGGGATATGAACACTGAAGCTTTCTTT
CASIGDMNTEAFF
>TRBV27|NA|TRBJ1-2|TRBD1
TGTGCCAGCAGTTCTAGACAGGGCGGCTATGGCTACACCTTC
CASSSRQGGYGYTF
>TRBV7-2|NA|TRBJ1-2|TRBD1
TGTGCCAGCAGCTTAGGACTAACAGGGGGAGGCTACACCTTC
CASSLGLTGGGYTF
>TRBV6-5|NA|TRBJ2-7|NA
TGTGCCAGCAGTTTTGAGTCAGGGGGGGACGAGCAGTACTTC
CASSFESGGDEQYF
>TRBV6-5|once|TRBJ1-2|NA
TGTGCCAGCAGTTACTCGAGTGCCCCCTATGGCTACACCTTC
CASSYSSAPYGYTF
>TRBV11-1|NA|TRBJ2-3|TRBD2
TGTGCCAGCAGCTTATTTAGCGGGAGTATGACAGATACGCAGTATTTT
CASSLFSGSMTDTQYF
>TRBV5-1|NA|TRBJ2-7|NA
TGCGCCAGCAGCTCCTCGGGTGCGGCTTACGAGCAGTACTTC
CASSSSGAAYEQYF
>TRBV10-3|NA|TRBJ2-1|TRBD1
TGTGCCATCAGCCCGGGACAGACTACAGGTGAGCAGTTCTTC
CAISPGQTTGEQFF
>TRBV29-1|NA|TRBJ2-5|NA
TGCAGCGCCCCACTGGGTCGGTTCGGGGCCCAGTACTTC
CSAPLGRFGAQYF
>TRBV27|NA|TRBJ2-1|NA
TGTGCCAGCAGTTTTAGGTCCGGGACTGTCGCCTACAATGAGCAGTTCTTC
CASSFRSGTVAYNEQFF
>TRBV28|NA|TRBJ2-7|NA
TGTGCCAGCAGTTTTAGATTTGGGTACAGCAACTACGAGCAGTACTTC
CASSFRFGYSNYEQYF
>TRBV5-1|NA|TRBJ1-3|NA
TGCGCCAGCAGCCAGTCGACGGGCTCTGGAAACACCATATATTTT
CASSQSTGSGNTIYF
>TRBV18|NA|TRBJ2-7|TRBD2
TGTGCCAAAAAGAACCCCGGGACTAGCGGGGAAAAAGGTCACGAGCAGTACTTC
CAKKNPGTSGEKGHEQYF
>TRBV19|NA|TRBJ2-5|TRBD2
TGTGCCAGTAGTACTCTGACTAGCGGAGGGCGGGGCCCAAGGACTGAAAGGTTAAGGCAGTACTTC
CASSTLTSGGRGPRTERLRQYF
>TRBV5-1|NA|TRBJ2-7|NA
TGCGCCAGCAGCTTGGCCGTAATCGGCGAGCAGTACTTC
CASSLAVIGEQYF
>TRBV11-2|NA|TRBJ2-1|TRBD2
TGTGCCAGCAGCTTAGATACACTAGCGGGAGTCTCATTCTTC
CASSLDTLAGVSFF
>TRBV12-5|NA|TRBJ2-3|TRBD2
TGTGCTAGTGGTTTGGCCGATGGGACTAGCGGGATGAAGACGCCGGGAGATACGCAGTATTTT
CASGLADGTSGMKTPGDTQYF
>TRBV4-1|NA|TRBJ2-5|TRBD2
TGCGCCAGCAGCCAAGTTCTCCCTAGCGGCCAAGAGACCCAGTACTTC
CASSQVLPSGQETQYF
>TRBV6-1|NA|TRBJ1-5|TRBD1
TGTGCCAGCAGTGAAGCAATGGGACAGGGGTACCAGCCCCAGCATTTT
CASSEAMGQGYQPQHF
>TRBV19|NA|TRBJ2-7|NA
TGTGCCAGTGGGACGACAGTACTCTCCTCAGAGCAGTACTTC
CASGTTVLSSEQYF
>TRBV28|NA|TRBJ2-1|NA
TGTGCCAGCGGTAGAAACGGCCTTGTGGATGAGCAGTTCTTC
CASGRNGLVDEQFF
>TRBV4-1|NA|TRBJ2-3|NA
TGCGCCAGCAGCCAAGTTGGGACAAGCACAGATACGCAGTATTTT
CASSQVGTSTDTQYF
>TRBV5-4|NA|TRBJ1-1|TRBD1
TGTGCCAGCAGCCCGGGACAGGACCGATTTGAAGCTTTCTTT
CASSPGQDRFEAFF
>TRBV5-1|NA|TRBJ1-1|NA
TGCGCCAGCACCACCGGGGACCCAAACAGGGACACTGAAGCTTTCTTT
CASTTGDPNRDTEAFF
>TRBV6-5|NA|TRBJ2-1|NA
TGTGCCAGCAGTCCCCGGGCAGGTCCTTTCGATGAGCAGTTCTTC
CASSPRAGPFDEQFF
>TRBV28|NA|TRBJ1-1|TRBD1
TGTGCCAGCCTATCGACAGGGAGCGGCACTGAAGCTTTCTTT
CASLSTGSGTEAFF
>TRBV5-1|NA|TRBJ2-3|TRBD1
TGCGCCAGCAGCTTGCAGGCAGGGGGCGCAGATACGCAGTATTTT
CASSLQAGGADTQYF
>TRBV5-1|NA|TRBJ2-3|NA
TGCGCCAGCAGCTTTCAACTTGACTCTAGAAGCACAGATACGCAGTATTTT
CASSFQLDSRSTDTQYF
>TRBV15|NA|TRBJ2-1|NA
TGTGCCACCAGCGCCCGTCTGAGAGGGCGGGACGCCTACAATGAGCAGTTCTTC
CATSARLRGRDAYNEQFF
>TRBV12-5|NA|TRBJ2-3|NA
TGTGCTAGTGGCTATTCGGGCACAGATACGCAGTATTTT
CASGYSGTDTQYF
>TRBV7-2|NA|TRBJ2-3|NA
TGTGCCAGCAGCTCCCAGCGGTCAGATACGCAGTATTTT
CASSSQRSDTQYF
>TRBV5-1|NA|TRBJ2-1|TRBD1
TGCGCCAGCAGCTTCCCAGGGGGCACTGAGCAGTTCTTC
CASSFPGGTEQFF
>TRBV7-6|NA|TRBJ2-7|NA
TGTGCCAGCAGCTTACGCTGGGAAGGGAGTACGTACGAGCAGTACTTC
CASSLRWEGSTYEQYF
>TRBV18|NA|TRBJ2-2|TRBD2
TGTGCCAGCTCACCGAGGACTAGCGGGAGTTCCGGGGAGCTGTTTTTT
CASSPRTSGSSGELFF